These 3 T cell receptor beta chains were sequenced from one sample in a study of blood T cell repertoires in COVID-19 (dated by TCRdb to about 2020). To prepare the library, the immunoSEQ multiplex PCR assay was applied. The table was pulled from immuneACCESS by TCRdb, which kept in-frame rearrangements only. Such tables lose some clones; where checked, under half of the loss comes from unresolved V genes, and the rest has no known cause. A total of roughly 40,000 clones appear in this sample, roughly 74% of them only once. Approximately 62% of the sample is in the top ten clones. The sample taken for sequencing was peripheral blood. Every receptor here comes from a man older than 75 with acute or convalescent COVID-19.

In this sample, this clone turned up once. The rearrangement links TRBV27 to TRBJ2-7, with D unresolved. Germline CDR1 is MNHEY and CDR2 is SMNVEV (reference sequence). The CDR3 has 13 residues. V lost 6 bases and J 5 bases, leaving 14 bases between the germline ends. In DNA form, the CDR3 reads TGTGCCAGCAGACGGATAACCCAGGACGAGCAGTACTTC. It specifies CASRRITQDEQYF.

This chain links TRBV2 with TRBJ1-2; perhaps TRBD1 as D (6 bases). The CDR3 runs 14 residues. Germline assignment: CDR1 SNHLY and CDR2 FYNNEI. Trimming took 7 bases from V and 4 from J, leaving 16 bases between them. CDR3: CASTSQGSSYGYTF. CDR3 DNA: TGTGCCAGCACCTCACAGGGTTCCAGCTATGGCTACACCTTC.

The gene calls are TRBV7-8 and TRBJ1-1, with TRBD1 matching 7 bases. The ends lost 0 bases at V and 1 base at J; junction bases unmatched: 11. This CDR3 has 18 amino acids. From germline, CDR1 is SGHVS and CDR2 FQNEAQ. This chain's CDR3 is CASSLAPDREVENTEAFF. The CDR3 bases are TGTGCCAGCAGCTTAGCCCCAGACAGGGAAGTTGAGAACACTGAAGCTTTCTTT.